The 8 T cell receptor beta chains below all came from one sample that was sequenced in a study of regulatory T cells in long-lasting Graves disease (dated by TCRdb to the early 2020s). The time point label here, explained by the study, means: newly diagnosed GD, antithyroid drugs for less than 3 months. For both TCR sequencing and RNA sequencing, RNA was extracted from PBMCs in TRIzol. The library relied on multiplex PCR. TCRdb names Illumina HiSeq 4000 as the instrument used. iRepertoire HTBI primers and Arm-PCR amplification of CDR3 regions were used to construct TCR beta libraries. Through fastp at Q25 and MiXCR, TCRdb rebuilt clones from the public reads, retaining in-frame beta chains. Identical CDR3 proteins give one entry, which carries the most common genes and DNA. For this sample there are roughly 500,000 distinct CDR3 sequences; 12% appear just once. The ten largest make up approximately 9.6% of the sample.

The same data also contributed to another study, on T cells in Graves' hyperthyroidism and ophthalmopathy.

The specimen was peripheral blood mononuclear cells (PBMCs), collected at new diagnosis, from a patient treated with antithyroid drugs. These receptors were obtained from a woman in her thirties with Graves disease. Donor details come from another sample of the same person, matched by shared clones.

There are many counts of this clonotype. This chain joins TRBV11-3 and TRBJ2-1, with D possibly matching TRBD1 (6 bases). The CDR3 runs to 14 residues. Germline CDR1 and CDR2: SGHNT and YENEEA. V lost 5 bases and J 6 bases, leaving 14 bases between the germline ends. This CDR3 is CASSALRGGNEQFF. CDR3 DNA: TGTGCCAGCAGCGCACTCAGGGGCGGCAATGAGCAGTTCTTC.

In this sample, this clonotype turned up many times. The chain employs TRBV7-9 and TRBJ2-3, with 10 bases that match TRBD2. The CDR3 contains 18 residues. Per germline, CDR1 SEHNR and CDR2 FQNEAQ (reference sequence). Trimming removed 2 bases from V and 2 bases from J; junction bases left unmatched: 10. CDR3 DNA sequence: TGTGCCAGCAGCTTATCCCCGATAGCGGGAGGCTTCACAGATACGCAGTATTTT. Protein sequence: CASSLSPIAGGFTDTQYF.

This clonotype was seen a few times. V gene TRBV4-3 combines with J gene TRBJ1-4; 7 nucleotides agree with TRBD1. Germline lookup yields CDR1 LGHNA and CDR2 YSLEER. V was pared by 1 base and J by 5 bases, with 4 bases of the junction left unmatched. This CDR3 is built from 15 residues. In DNA, the CDR3 is TGCGCCAGCAGCCAAGTTTGGGGACAGAATGAAAAACTGTTTTTT. It yields the protein CASSQVWGQNEKLFF.

The sample holds many counts of this clonotype. This chain links TRBV20-1 with TRBJ2-3; 8 bases fit TRBD2. The length of the CDR3 is 14 residues. Trimming cost V 4 bases and J 2 bases; bases outside gene matches: 5. Germline CDR1 reads DFQATT; CDR2 reads SNEGSKA (reference sequence). The CDR3: CSAKRGGPTDTQYF. The CDR3 coding sequence is TGCAGTGCTAAACGGGGGGGGCCCACAGATACGCAGTATTTT.

CDR3 in DNA: TGCGCCAGCAGCCAAGTTTTTTCACCCCTCCACTTT. This translates into CASSQVFSPLHF. The J gene is TRBJ1-6, the V gene TRBV4-1; the D is unclear. V lost 1 base and J lost 9, with 4 bases in between. The CDR3 covers 12 residues. The germline CDR1 and CDR2 sequences are MGHRA and YSYEKL.

Ten or more counts support this clonotype. The chain employs TRBV24-1 and TRBJ2-5, with D maybe TRBD2 (6 bases). Germline V gives CDR1 KGHDR, CDR2 SFDVKD. Between the trimmed V and J ends, which lost 3 bases and 5 bases, there was a span of 12 bases. This CDR3 region has 14 residues. Here the CDR3 reads CATSDRDFVETQYF. The CDR3 DNA reads as TGTGCCACCAGTGATCGGGACTTCGTTGAGACCCAGTACTTC.

The table lists this clonotype with many counts. J is TRBJ2-3 and V is TRBV15, with 8 bases lining up with TRBD1. Germline values: CDR1 LNHNV, CDR2 YYDKDF (reference sequence). Losses at the gene ends were 8 bases for V and 3 bases for J; bases not matched to a gene: 13. This CDR3 contains 16 residues. CDR3 sequence: CATRGNAGGMTDTQYF. In DNA, the CDR3 is TGTGCCACCCGCGGTAACGCAGGGGGCATGACAGATACGCAGTATTTT.

This clonotype was observed a handful of times. The CDR3 spells CASSPLTLSSNEKLFF. The CDR3 bases are TGTGCCAGCTCACCATTAACGCTGTCTTCTAATGAAAAACTGTTTTTT. The chain has TRBV18 and TRBJ1-4, with D unclear. V gave up 2 bases and J gave up 3 bases, with 13 bases separating them. Per germline, CDR1 KGHSH and CDR2 LQKENI. The CDR3 length is 16 residues. Supplemented by reference TRBV18 and TRBJ1-4, the full variable domain reads NAGVMQNPRHLVRRRGQEARLRCSPMKGHSHVYWYRQLPEEGLKFMVYLQKENIIDESGMPKERFSAEFPKEGPSILRIQQVVRGDSAAYFCASSPLTLSSNEKLFFGSGTQLSVL.